One sample yielded the 28 T cell receptor beta chains listed below, sequenced in a study of T cell responses to AZD1222 COVID-19 vaccine. The method was immunoSEQ multiplex PCR; TCRdb's version includes in-frame clones alone and lacks a portion of them. This table holds more than 100,000 clones, 90% found once. The sample in question was peripheral blood, obtained on day 0 of AZD1222 vaccination. All receptors derive from an adult in good health.

The V gene is TRBV3-1 (or the pseudogene TRBV3-2), the J gene TRBJ2-7; the D call may be TRBD1 or TRBD2 (5 bases each). The CDR3 is 17 amino acids. Trimming cost V 4 bases and J 3 bases, with 22 bases left between them. Germline CDR1 and CDR2: LGHDT and YNNKEL (reference sequence). CDR3: CASSPAPGTGKYYEQYF. The CDR3 nucleotides read TGTGCCAGCAGCCCTGCTCCGGGGACGGGGAAATACTACGAGCAGTACTTC.

J is TRBJ2-3 and V is TRBV29-1; tentatively, D is TRBD2 (6 bases). V shed 3 bases and J shed 9 bases, with 16 bases lying between them. The CDR3 extends over 13 amino acids. The germline V gene has CDR1 SQVTM and CDR2 ANQGSEA. CDR3 bases: TGCAGCGTTGAGACTAGTTCCACGTCGACGCAGTATTTT. Protein sequence: CSVETSSTSTQYF.

This clone is labeled as medium-sized. The rearrangement joins TRBV11-2 to TRBJ1-1; D remains ambiguous. Trimming removed 2 bases at V and 1 base at J, with 5 bases between. The CDR3 consists of 13 residues. CDR1 and CDR2 from the germline V gene are SGHAT and FQNNGV. The CDR3 DNA is TGTGCCAGCAGCTTATGGGGGAACACTGAAGCTTTCTTT. It translates to CASSLWGNTEAFF.

This chain connects TRBV12-3 or TRBV12-4 to TRBJ1-1; 8 bases line up with TRBD1. The V segment lost 1 base and the J segment 10 bases; nucleotides outside the gene matches: 2. The CDR3 has 12 residues. The chain's CDR3 is CASSLGTGRAFF. The CDR3 nucleotides are TGTGCCAGCAGTTTAGGGACAGGGAGAGCTTTCTTT.

This chain uses TRBV28 with TRBJ1-2, with 8 bases lining up with TRBD1. The CDR3 spans 12 residues. Trimming took 5 bases from V and 8 from J; bases not matched to a gene: 4. Looked up from germline, CDR1 is MDHEN and CDR2 is SYDVKM. The CDR3 is CASSDRGNGYTF. CDR3 nucleotide sequence: TGTGCCAGCAGTGACAGGGGTAACGGCTACACCTTC.

The genes are TRBV9 and TRBJ2-7; a possible D gene is TRBD2 (5 bases). This CDR3 has 12 amino acids. CDR1 SGDLS and CDR2 YYNGEE come from the germline V gene. V was trimmed by 3 bases and J by 4 bases, leaving 8 bases between them. In DNA form, the CDR3 reads TGTGCCAGCAGCGACGGGATTTACGAGCAGTACTTC. Translation: CASSDGIYEQYF.

The rearrangement links TRBV7-2 to TRBJ1-5; 8 bases agree with TRBD1. Germline V CDR1 and CDR2: SGHTA, FQGNSA. The CDR3 has 14 residues. J gave up 6 bases and V 5 bases, and 6 bases lay outside the gene matches. The chain's CDR3 is CASSPRTGFQPQHF. The CDR3 DNA sequence: TGTGCCAGCAGCCCTAGGACAGGGTTTCAGCCCCAGCATTTT.

The chain recombines TRBV3-1 (or the pseudogene TRBV3-2) with TRBJ1-2; 7 bases fit TRBD1. The CDR3 sequence is 13 residues long. The J segment lost 3 bases and the V segment lost 4 bases, leaving 2 bases of the junction unmatched. Per the germline V gene, CDR1 is LGHDT and CDR2 is YNNKEL (reference sequence). The CDR3 coding sequence is TGTGCCAGCAGCCGAGACAGGGACTATGGCTACACCTTC. Its translation is CASSRDRDYGYTF.

The CDR3 spells CASRAGRLNTGELFF. The CDR3 DNA reads TGTGCCAGCAGGGCCGGAAGACTGAACACCGGGGAGCTGTTTTTT. V and J are TRBV5-4 and TRBJ2-2; D not resolved. Looked up from germline, CDR1 is SGHNT and CDR2 is YYREEE (reference sequence). The CDR3 totals 15 residues. V dropped 5 bases and J dropped 1 base, with 12 bases sitting between them.

V gene TRBV5-6 combines with J gene TRBJ1-2, with 8 bases lining up with TRBD1. This CDR3 is 17 amino acids long. Germline V gives CDR1 SGHDT, CDR2 YYEEEE. The trim removed 0 bases at V and 6 bases at J, leaving 13 bases unmatched. CDR3 loop: CASSLVAGGAAVHGYTF. In DNA, the CDR3 is TGTGCCAGCAGCTTGGTCGCAGGGGGCGCGGCGGTTCATGGCTACACCTTC.

V and J are TRBV9 and TRBJ1-5, with D unclear. V was trimmed by 4 bases and J by 6 bases, leaving 11 bases between them. The CDR3 length is 13 residues. From germline, CDR1 is SGDLS and CDR2 YYNGEE. Here the CDR3 DNA reads TGTGCCAGCAGCTCGAGTACGGGTCAGCCCCAGCATTTT. Protein: CASSSSTGQPQHF.

The CDR3 nucleotides read TGTGCCAGCAGCTTAGCCCAGGGGGATTCACCCCTCCACTTT. Protein: CASSLAQGDSPLHF. This chain uses TRBV7-9 with TRBJ1-6; 7 positions match TRBD1. Trimming cost V 0 bases and J 8 bases; bases outside gene matches: 1. Germline-derived CDR1 and CDR2 are SEHNR and FQNEAQ (reference sequence). The CDR3 sequence is 14 residues long. Complete variable domain (other parts from reference TRBV7-9 and TRBJ1-6): DTGVSQNPRHKITKRGQNVTFRCDPISEHNRLYWYRQTLGQGPEFLTYFQNEAQLEKSRLLSDRFSAERPKGSFSTLEIQRTEQGDSAMYLCASSLAQGDSPLHFGNGTRLTVT.

The rearrangement uses TRBV5-5 and TRBJ2-2; D is unclear. The ends were cut back, 0 bases at V and 4 bases at J, with 4 bases in the middle. CDR1 is SGHKS and CDR2 is YYEKEE in the germline V gene (reference sequence). This CDR3 has 13 residues. The CDR3 spells CASSLGATGELFF. The CDR3 bases are TGTGCCAGCAGCTTGGGGGCCACCGGGGAGCTGTTTTTT.

This chain joins TRBV7-2 and TRBJ2-5; D gene unclear. From germline, CDR1 is SGHTA and CDR2 FQGNSA. Trimming took 2 bases from V and 7 from J, leaving 5 bases between them. This CDR3 is built from 11 residues. As DNA, the CDR3 is TGTGCCAGCAGCTTAACTGCGACCCAGTACTTC. Amino acid sequence: CASSLTATQYF. Together with reference TRBV7-2 and TRBJ2-5, the CDR3 gives the full variable domain: GAGVSQSPSNKVTEKGKDVELRCDPISGHTALYWYRQSLGQGLEFLIYFQGNSAPDKSGLPSDRFSAERTGGSVSTLTIQRTQQEDSAVYLCASSLTATQYFGPGTRLLVL.

The J gene is TRBJ2-3, the V gene TRBV7-5; TRBD1 was called by the table and not checked on the DNA. TRBV7-5 is marked as a pseudogene. CDR3 length equals 14 residues. For the CDR3, the DNA is TGTGCCAGAAGCTTAGTCGATGCACAAGATACGCAGTATTTT. Its translation: CARSLVDAQDTQYF.

This clone occurred a few times. The V call is TRBV3-1 (or the pseudogene TRBV3-2), the J call TRBJ2-7; D is possibly TRBD1 (5 bases). V was shortened by 1 base and J by 2 bases, with 12 bases between the two germline ends. Germline V gene data show CDR1 as LGHDT and CDR2 as YNNKEL (reference sequence). The length of the CDR3 is 15 residues. CDR3 coding DNA: TGTGCCAGCAGCCAAGGGTGGGGCCCCACCTACGAGCAGTACTTC. Encoded protein: CASSQGWGPTYEQYF.

This chain joins TRBV7-2 and TRBJ2-7; TRBD2 matches 9 bases. The CDR3 runs 15 residues. Per the germline V gene, CDR1 is SGHTA and CDR2 is FQGNSA. V lost 4 bases, J lost 4 bases, and 8 bases stayed unmatched. The CDR3 sequence is CASSSYSGGPYEQYF. CDR3 nucleotide sequence: TGTGCCAGCAGCTCCTATAGCGGGGGCCCTTACGAGCAGTACTTC. The full variable domain, in which reference TRBV7-2 and TRBJ2-7 provide the parts outside the CDR3, is GAGVSQSPSNKVTEKGKDVELRCDPISGHTALYWYRQSLGQGLEFLIYFQGNSAPDKSGLPSDRFSAERTGGSVSTLTIQRTQQEDSAVYLCASSSYSGGPYEQYFGPGTRLTVT.

The V gene is TRBV6-1, the J gene TRBJ2-7; D is unresolved. The V end was cut by 0 bases, the J end by 0 bases, with 6 bases between. Germline V gene data show CDR1 as MNHNS and CDR2 as SASEGT. This CDR3 spans 14 amino acids. The CDR3 bases are TGTGCCAGCAGTGAAGCGGGCACCTCCTACGAGCAGTACTTC. As protein: CASSEAGTSYEQYF.

This sequence joins TRBV18 and TRBJ1-3; D remains unclear. The germline V gene has CDR1 KGHSH and CDR2 LQKENI. V lost 0 bases, J lost 0 bases, and 6 bases lay in between. The length of the CDR3 is 15 residues. The CDR3 sequence: CASSPPGSSGNTIYF. CDR3 in DNA: TGTGCCAGCTCACCACCAGGGAGCTCTGGAAACACCATATATTTT.

The chain employs TRBV5-4 and TRBJ2-7; D is unresolved. Trimming pared 4 bases from V and 3 bases from J, leaving 11 bases between. The CDR3 covers 13 residues. The germline V gene encodes CDR1 SGHNT and CDR2 YYREEE (reference sequence). CDR3 region: CASSHPPFYEQYF. In nucleotides, the CDR3 is TGTGCCAGCAGCCACCCTCCCTTCTACGAGCAGTACTTC.

J is TRBJ2-1 and V is TRBV4-1; D is ambiguous. Trimming removed 6 bases from V and 0 bases from J, with 12 bases in between. The CDR3 is 15 amino acids. Germline lookup yields CDR1 MGHRA and CDR2 YSYEKL. CDR3 in DNA: TGCGCCAGCAGTCCCGATAGGAGCTCCTACAATGAGCAGTTCTTC. Protein product: CASSPDRSSYNEQFF.

The chain has TRBV6-5 and TRBJ1-5; weak D call: TRBD1 (5 bases). The germline gives CDR1 MNHEY, CDR2 SVGAGI. The CDR3 runs to 15 residues. Trimming stripped 2 bases from V and 3 bases from J, with 11 bases between. Here the CDR3 reads CASSYRDGDNQPQHF. Here the CDR3 DNA reads TGTGCCAGCAGTTACCGGGACGGCGACAATCAGCCCCAGCATTTT.

This clone showed up just a few times. The chain couples TRBV6-2 or TRBV6-3 to TRBJ1-5; a possible D gene is TRBD1 (6 bases). From germline, CDR1 is MNHEY and CDR2 SVGEGT. V was clipped by 4 bases and J by 1 base, with 8 bases between them. The CDR3 has 14 amino acids. As DNA, the CDR3 is TGTGCCAGCAGTTGGACAGTCAGCAATCAGCCCCAGCATTTT. Translation: CASSWTVSNQPQHF.

This clone was seen only a few times. The rearrangement uses TRBV29-1 and TRBJ2-2, with D unclear. CDR1 SQVTM and CDR2 ANQGSEA come from the germline V gene. The CDR3 has 18 residues. V was clipped by 3 bases and J by 1 base, with 21 bases between them. CDR3 coding DNA: TGCAGCGTTGAGGGCTCAGGAGAACGAGTCGGGAACACCGGGGAGCTGTTTTTT. Protein sequence: CSVEGSGERVGNTGELFF.

This chain joins TRBV9 and TRBJ1-3; D gene ambiguous. V was clipped by 3 bases and J by 3 bases, with 7 bases between them. Germline values: CDR1 SGDLS, CDR2 YYNGEE. The CDR3 has 13 residues. The chain's CDR3 is CASSEGGGNTIYF. The CDR3, as DNA: TGTGCCAGCAGCGAGGGAGGTGGAAACACCATATATTTT.

The genes are TRBV30 and TRBJ2-2; 9 bases agree with TRBD2. The CDR3 has 13 amino acids. Germline CDR1 is GTSNPN and CDR2 is SVGIG (reference sequence). The V segment lost 3 bases and the J segment 8 bases; nucleotides outside the gene matches: 4. The chain's CDR3 is CAWRSGGLGELFF. The CDR3, as DNA: TGTGCCTGGAGGAGCGGGGGGCTGGGGGAGCTGTTTTTT.

This chain connects TRBV7-9 to TRBJ2-7; 7 bases match TRBD2. V shed 5 bases, J shed 4 bases, and the junction held 2 bases outside the gene matches. The CDR3 loop spans 12 amino acids. Germline V gene data show CDR1 as SEHNR and CDR2 as FQNEAQ (reference sequence). For the CDR3, the DNA is TGTGCCAGCAGCCGGGAGGTTTACGAGCAGTACTTC. It encodes CASSREVYEQYF.

This clone was observed once. CDR3: CAIQRGGGTDTQYF. CDR3 coding DNA: TGTGCCATCCAACGGGGCGGGGGCACAGATACGCAGTATTTT. The rearrangement joins TRBV28 to TRBJ2-3; a weak D match, TRBD2 (6 bases). Trimming removed 10 bases at V and 1 base at J, with 15 bases between. Per the germline V gene, CDR1 is MDHEN and CDR2 is SYDVKM. CDR3 length equals 14 residues.